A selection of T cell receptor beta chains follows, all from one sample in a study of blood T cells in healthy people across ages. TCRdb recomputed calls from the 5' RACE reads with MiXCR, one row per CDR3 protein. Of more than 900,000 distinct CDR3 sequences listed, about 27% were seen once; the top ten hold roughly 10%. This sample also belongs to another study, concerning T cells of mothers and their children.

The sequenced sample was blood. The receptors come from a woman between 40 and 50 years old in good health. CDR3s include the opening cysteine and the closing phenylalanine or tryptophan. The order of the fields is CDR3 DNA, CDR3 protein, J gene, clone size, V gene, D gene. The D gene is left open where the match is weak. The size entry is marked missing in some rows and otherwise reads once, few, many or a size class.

DNA: TGTGCCAGCAGCTTAGCAGCAGGGTCTCAGCCCCAGCATTTT
CDR3: CASSLAAGSQPQHF
J: TRBJ1-5
size: many
V: TRBV7-9
D: -

DNA: TGCGCCAGCAGCTTTACTAGCGGCCAAGAGACCCAGTACTTC
CDR3: CASSFTSGQETQYF
J: TRBJ2-5
size: few
V: TRBV5-1
D: TRBD2

DNA: TGTGCCAGCAGTTTAAAGGCGGTGGGGTACGGTGAGCAGTTCTTC
CDR3: CASSLKAVGYGEQFF
J: TRBJ2-1
size: few
V: TRBV27
D: -

DNA: TGTGCCAGCAGTTACGAGGGGGCCCCCAAAGGCATTCAGTACTTC
CDR3: CASSYEGAPKGIQYF
J: TRBJ2-4
size: few
V: TRBV6-5
D: TRBD1

DNA: TGCAGTGCTAGTCCCCCCGTCCAGCCCCAGCATTTT
CDR3: CSASPPVQPQHF
J: TRBJ1-5
size: few
V: TRBV20-1
D: -

DNA: TGTGCCGGCAGTTTAAGGTACGAGCAGTACTTC
CDR3: CAGSLRYEQYF
J: TRBJ2-7
size: -
V: TRBV28
D: -

DNA: TGCAGTGCTAGAAATCGGCTGGGACATGACTATGGCTACACCTTC
CDR3: CSARNRLGHDYGYTF
J: TRBJ1-2
size: few
V: TRBV20-1
D: -

DNA: TGTGCCAGCAGTGAGACAGAGGGGGGCAATCAGCCCCAGCATTTT
CDR3: CASSETEGGNQPQHF
J: TRBJ1-5
size: -
V: TRBV25-1
D: -

DNA: TGTGCCAGCAGCACTCGGCCGGGCTATGGCTACACCTTC
CDR3: CASSTRPGYGYTF
J: TRBJ1-2
size: many
V: TRBV7-3
D: -

DNA: TGTGCCAGCAGTGCGACTGGGAGAACCTACAATAAGCAGTTCTTC
CDR3: CASSATGRTYNKQFF
J: TRBJ2-1
size: few
V: TRBV2
D: -

DNA: TGTGCCACCAGCAGAGGACAAATCATGAACACTGAAGCTTTCTTT
CDR3: CATSRGQIMNTEAFF
J: TRBJ1-1
size: few
V: TRBV15
D: -

DNA: TGTGCCAGCAGTTATCTGTCAGATACGCAGTATTTT
CDR3: CASSYLSDTQYF
J: TRBJ2-3
size: many
V: TRBV6-6
D: -

DNA: TGCGCCAGCAGCTTGGATTTCAGGGGAGGGAACACTGAAGCTTTCTTT
CDR3: CASSLDFRGGNTEAFF
J: TRBJ1-1
size: many
V: TRBV5-1
D: -

DNA: TGTGCCACCAGTGATCCCAGGGTTGCTGGCTACACCTTC
CDR3: CATSDPRVAGYTF
J: TRBJ1-2
size: many
V: TRBV24-1
D: -

DNA: TGTGCCAGCAGTTTCCAGACAGCTTTCCCCGGAAACACCATATATTTT
CDR3: CASSFQTAFPGNTIYF
J: TRBJ1-3
size: -
V: TRBV28
D: -

DNA: TGTGCCAGCCGCTCAGCACTGGGGGCAGGGAACACTGAAGCTTTCTTT
CDR3: CASRSALGAGNTEAFF
J: TRBJ1-1
size: -
V: TRBV6-2/TRBV6-3
D: -

DNA: TGTGCCAGCAGTCTAGGACGGATCTATGGCTACACCTTC
CDR3: CASSLGRIYGYTF
J: TRBJ1-2
size: -
V: TRBV16
D: -